This T cell receptor beta chain was observed in a study of T cell repertoires in cytomegalovirus infection. Whole-study context: Public TCR beta signatures were indicative of both CMV infection and a matching HLA type.

TCRdb called the reads again in MiXCR, with one record for every CDR3 protein. Altogether about 460,000 distinct CDR3 sequences are present, over 9% being singletons, with the ten largest covering about 10%. CDR3 size: 14 residues. V gave up 3 bases and J gave up 4 bases; unmatched junction bases: 8. Germline CDR1 and CDR2: DFQATT and SNEGSKA (reference sequence). This clonotype has just a few counts. Its antigen remains unknown. Findings and limits, study-wide: Cumulated frequencies of public TCR beta families served to identify carriers of CMV plus the relevant HLA. In two of eight donors, the top clonotype was HLA-C-restricted CMV-specific.

Sequences were obtained from PBMCs. This chain connects TRBV20-1 to TRBJ2-5; TRBD1 agrees at 7 bases. This sequence was found in a human donor in good health (CMV status not recorded). Some clones in this sample may be carry-over from other donors' samples. The CDR3 sequence: CSASRGLLGETQYF. DNA of the CDR3: TGCAGTGCTAGTAGGGGGCTCCTGGGAGAGACCCAGTACTTC.